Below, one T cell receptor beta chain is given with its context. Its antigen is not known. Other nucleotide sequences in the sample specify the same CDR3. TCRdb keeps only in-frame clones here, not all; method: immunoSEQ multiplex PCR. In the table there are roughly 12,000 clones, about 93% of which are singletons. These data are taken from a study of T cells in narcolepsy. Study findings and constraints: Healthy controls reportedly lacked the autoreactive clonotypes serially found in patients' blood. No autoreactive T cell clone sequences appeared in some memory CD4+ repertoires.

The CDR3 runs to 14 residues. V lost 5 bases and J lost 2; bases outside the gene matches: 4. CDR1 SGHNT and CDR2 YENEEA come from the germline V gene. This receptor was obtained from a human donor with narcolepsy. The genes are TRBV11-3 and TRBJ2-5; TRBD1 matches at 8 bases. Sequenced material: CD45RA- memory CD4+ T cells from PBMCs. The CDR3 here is CASSLQGEQETQYF. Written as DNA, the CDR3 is TGTGCCAGCAGCCTACAGGGGGAGCAAGAGACCCAGTACTTC.